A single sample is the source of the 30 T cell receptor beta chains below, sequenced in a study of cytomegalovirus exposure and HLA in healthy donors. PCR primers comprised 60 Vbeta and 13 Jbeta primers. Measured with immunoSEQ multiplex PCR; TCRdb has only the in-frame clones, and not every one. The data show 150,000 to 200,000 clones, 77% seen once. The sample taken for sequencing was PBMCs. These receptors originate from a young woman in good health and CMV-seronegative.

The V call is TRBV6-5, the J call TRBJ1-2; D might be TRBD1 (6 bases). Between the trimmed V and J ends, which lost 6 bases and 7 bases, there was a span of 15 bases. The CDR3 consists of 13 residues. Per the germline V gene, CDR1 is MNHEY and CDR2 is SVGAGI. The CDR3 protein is CASRIQGQAGYTF. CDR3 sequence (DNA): TGTGCCAGCAGAATCCAGGGGCAGGCTGGCTACACCTTC.

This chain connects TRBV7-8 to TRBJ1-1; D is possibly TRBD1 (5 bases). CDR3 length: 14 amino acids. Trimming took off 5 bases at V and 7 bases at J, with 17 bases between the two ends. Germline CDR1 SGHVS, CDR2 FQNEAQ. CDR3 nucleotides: TGTGCCAGCAGCCGTAAAACAGGCACCCTTGAAGCTTTCTTT. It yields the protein CASSRKTGTLEAFF.

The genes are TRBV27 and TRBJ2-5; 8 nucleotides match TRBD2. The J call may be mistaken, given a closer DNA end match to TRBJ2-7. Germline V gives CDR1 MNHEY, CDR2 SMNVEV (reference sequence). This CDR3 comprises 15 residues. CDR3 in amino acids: CASSLGLAGSYEQYF. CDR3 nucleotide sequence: TGTGCCAGCAGTTTAGGGCTAGCGGGCTCCTACGAGCAGTACTTC.

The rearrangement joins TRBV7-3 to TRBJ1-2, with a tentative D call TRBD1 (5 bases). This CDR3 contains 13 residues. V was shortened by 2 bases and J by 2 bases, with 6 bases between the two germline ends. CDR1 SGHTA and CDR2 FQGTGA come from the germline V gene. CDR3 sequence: CASSLGGNYGYTF. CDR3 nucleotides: TGTGCCAGCAGCTTAGGGGGGAACTATGGCTACACCTTC.

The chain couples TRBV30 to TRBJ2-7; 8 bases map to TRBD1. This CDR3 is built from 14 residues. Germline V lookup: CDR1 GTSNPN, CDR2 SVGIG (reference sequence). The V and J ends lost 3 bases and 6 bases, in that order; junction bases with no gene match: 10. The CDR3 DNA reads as TGTGCCTGGAGATCCCAGGACAGGGTACTCGAGCAGTACTTC. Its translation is CAWRSQDRVLEQYF.

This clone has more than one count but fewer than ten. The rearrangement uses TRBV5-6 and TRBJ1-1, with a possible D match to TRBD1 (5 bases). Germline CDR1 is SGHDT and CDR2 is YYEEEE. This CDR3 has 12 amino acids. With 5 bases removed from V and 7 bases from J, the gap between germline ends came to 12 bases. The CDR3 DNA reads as TGTGCCAGCAGTTTTACAGGTTATGAAGCTTTCTTT. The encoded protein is CASSFTGYEAFF. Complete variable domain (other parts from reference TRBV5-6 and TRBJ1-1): DAGVTQSPTHLIKTRGQQVTLRCSPKSGHDTVSWYQQALGQGPQFIFQYYEEEERQRGNFPDRFSGHQFPNYSSELNVNALLLGDSALYLCASSFTGYEAFFGQGTRLTVV.

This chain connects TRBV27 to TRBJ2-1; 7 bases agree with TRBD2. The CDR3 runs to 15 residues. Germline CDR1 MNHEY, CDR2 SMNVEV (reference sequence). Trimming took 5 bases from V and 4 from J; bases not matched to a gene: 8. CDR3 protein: CASSPWSGDYNEQFF. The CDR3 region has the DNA TGTGCCAGCAGTCCCTGGAGCGGGGATTACAATGAGCAGTTCTTC.

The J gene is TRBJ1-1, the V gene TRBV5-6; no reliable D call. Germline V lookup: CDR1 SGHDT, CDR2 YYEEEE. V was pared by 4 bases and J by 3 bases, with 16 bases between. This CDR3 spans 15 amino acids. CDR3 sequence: CASSLVLESYTEAFF. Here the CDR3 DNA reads TGTGCCAGCAGCCTCGTCCTGGAGAGCTACACTGAAGCTTTCTTT.

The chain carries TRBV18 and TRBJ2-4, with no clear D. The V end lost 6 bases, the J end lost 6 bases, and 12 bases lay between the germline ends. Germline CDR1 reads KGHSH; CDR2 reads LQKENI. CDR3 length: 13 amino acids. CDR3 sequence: CASSPDNGNIQYF. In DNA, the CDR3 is TGTGCCAGCTCCCCAGATAACGGAAACATTCAGTACTTC.

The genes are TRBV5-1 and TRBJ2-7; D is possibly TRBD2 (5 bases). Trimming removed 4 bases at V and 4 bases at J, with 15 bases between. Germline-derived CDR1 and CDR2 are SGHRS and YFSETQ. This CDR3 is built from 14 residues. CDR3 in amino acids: CASSGLGLVYEQYF. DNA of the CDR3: TGCGCCAGCAGCGGACTCGGACTGGTGTACGAGCAGTACTTC.

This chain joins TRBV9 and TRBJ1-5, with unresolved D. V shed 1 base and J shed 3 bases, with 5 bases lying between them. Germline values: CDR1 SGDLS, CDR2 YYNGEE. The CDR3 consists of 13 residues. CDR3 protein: CASSVSHNQPQHF. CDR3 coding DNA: TGTGCCAGCAGCGTATCCCACAATCAGCCCCAGCATTTT.

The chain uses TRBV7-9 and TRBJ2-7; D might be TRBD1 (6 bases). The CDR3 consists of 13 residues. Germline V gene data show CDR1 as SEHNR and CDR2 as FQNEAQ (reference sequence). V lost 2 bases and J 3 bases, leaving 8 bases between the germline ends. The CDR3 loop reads CASSLRGIYEQYF. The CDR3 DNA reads TGTGCCAGCAGCTTAAGGGGGATCTACGAGCAGTACTTC. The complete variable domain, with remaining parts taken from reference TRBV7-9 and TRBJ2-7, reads DTGVSQNPRHKITKRGQNVTFRCDPISEHNRLYWYRQTLGQGPEFLTYFQNEAQLEKSRLLSDRFSAERPKGSFSTLEIQRTEQGDSAMYLCASSLRGIYEQYFGPGTRLTVT.

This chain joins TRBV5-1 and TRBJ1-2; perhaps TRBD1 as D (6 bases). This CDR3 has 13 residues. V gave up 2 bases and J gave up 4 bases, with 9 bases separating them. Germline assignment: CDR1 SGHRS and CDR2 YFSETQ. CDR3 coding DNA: TGCGCCAGCAGCTTTACAGGGTCCTATGGCTACACCTTC. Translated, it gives CASSFTGSYGYTF.

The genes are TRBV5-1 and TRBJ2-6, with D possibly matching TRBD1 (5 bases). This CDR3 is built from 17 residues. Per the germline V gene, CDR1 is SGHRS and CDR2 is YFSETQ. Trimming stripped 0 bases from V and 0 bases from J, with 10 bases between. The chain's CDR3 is CASSLEGDISGANVLTF. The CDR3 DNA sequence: TGCGCCAGCAGCTTGGAAGGGGATATCTCTGGGGCCAACGTCCTGACTTTC.

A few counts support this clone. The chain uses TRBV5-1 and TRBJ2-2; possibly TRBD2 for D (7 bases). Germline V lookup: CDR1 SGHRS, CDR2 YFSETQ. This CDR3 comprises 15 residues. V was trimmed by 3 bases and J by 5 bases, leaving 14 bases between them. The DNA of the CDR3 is TGCGCCAGCAGCTCCAACGGGGGGCGGACCGGGGAGCTGTTTTTT. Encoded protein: CASSSNGGRTGELFF. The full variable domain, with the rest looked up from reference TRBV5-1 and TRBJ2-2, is KAGVTQTPRYLIKTRGQQVTLSCSPISGHRSVSWYQQTPGQGLQFLFEYFSETQRNKGNFPGRFSGRQFSNSRSEMNVSTLELGDSALYLCASSSNGGRTGELFFGEGSRLTVL.

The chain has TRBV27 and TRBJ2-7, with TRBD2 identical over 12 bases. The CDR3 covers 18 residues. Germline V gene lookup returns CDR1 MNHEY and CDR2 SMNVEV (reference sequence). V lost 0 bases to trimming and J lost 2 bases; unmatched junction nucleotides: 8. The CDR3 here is CASSLSMARLAGAYEQYF. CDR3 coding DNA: TGTGCCAGCAGTTTATCGATGGCCCGACTAGCGGGAGCCTACGAGCAGTACTTC.

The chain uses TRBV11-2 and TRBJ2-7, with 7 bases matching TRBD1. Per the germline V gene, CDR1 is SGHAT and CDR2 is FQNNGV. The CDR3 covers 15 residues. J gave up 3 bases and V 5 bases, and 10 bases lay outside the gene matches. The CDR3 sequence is CASSLVRGRYYEQYF. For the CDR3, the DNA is TGTGCCAGCAGCCTCGTGAGGGGGCGTTACTACGAGCAGTACTTC. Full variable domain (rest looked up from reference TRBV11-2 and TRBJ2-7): EAGVAQSPRYKIIEKRQSVAFWCNPISGHATLYWYQQILGQGPKLLIQFQNNGVVDDSQLPKDRFSAERLKGVDSTLKIQPAKLEDSAVYLCASSLVRGRYYEQYFGPGTRLTVT.

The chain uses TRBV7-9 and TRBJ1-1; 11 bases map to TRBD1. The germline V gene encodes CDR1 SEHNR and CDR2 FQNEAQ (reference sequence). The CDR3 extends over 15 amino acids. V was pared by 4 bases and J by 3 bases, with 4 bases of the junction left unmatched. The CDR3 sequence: CASSWGQGVDTEAFF. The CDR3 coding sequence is TGTGCCAGCAGCTGGGGACAGGGGGTGGACACTGAAGCTTTCTTT. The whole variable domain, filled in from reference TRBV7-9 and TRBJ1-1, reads DTGVSQNPRHKITKRGQNVTFRCDPISEHNRLYWYRQTLGQGPEFLTYFQNEAQLEKSRLLSDRFSAERPKGSFSTLEIQRTEQGDSAMYLCASSWGQGVDTEAFFGQGTRLTVV.

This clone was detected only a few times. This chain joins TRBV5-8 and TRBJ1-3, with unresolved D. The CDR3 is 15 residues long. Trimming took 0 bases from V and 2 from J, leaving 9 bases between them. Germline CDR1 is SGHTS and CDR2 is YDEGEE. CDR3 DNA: TGTGCCAGCAGCTTGGGGCAGGCTACTGGAAACACCATATATTTT. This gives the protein CASSLGQATGNTIYF.

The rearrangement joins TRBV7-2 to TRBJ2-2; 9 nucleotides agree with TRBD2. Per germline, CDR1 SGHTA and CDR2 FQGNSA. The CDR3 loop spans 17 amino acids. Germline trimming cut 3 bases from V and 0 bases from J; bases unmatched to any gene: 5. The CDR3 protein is CASSFGGRAPNTGELFF. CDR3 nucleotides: TGTGCCAGCAGCTTTGGCGGGAGGGCCCCGAACACCGGGGAGCTGTTTTTT.

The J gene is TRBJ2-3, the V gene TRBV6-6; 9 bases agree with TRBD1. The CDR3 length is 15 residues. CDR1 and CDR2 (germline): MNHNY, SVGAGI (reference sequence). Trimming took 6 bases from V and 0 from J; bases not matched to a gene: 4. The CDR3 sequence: CASSLQGASTDTQYF. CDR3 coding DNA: TGTGCCAGCAGCCTACAGGGGGCGAGCACAGATACGCAGTATTTT.

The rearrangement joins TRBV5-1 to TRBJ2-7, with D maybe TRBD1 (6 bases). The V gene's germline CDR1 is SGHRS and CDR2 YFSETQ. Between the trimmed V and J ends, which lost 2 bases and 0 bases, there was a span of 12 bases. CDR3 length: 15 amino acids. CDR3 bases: TGCGCCAGCAGCTTCCAACAGGGTAGCTCCTACGAGCAGTACTTC. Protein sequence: CASSFQQGSSYEQYF.

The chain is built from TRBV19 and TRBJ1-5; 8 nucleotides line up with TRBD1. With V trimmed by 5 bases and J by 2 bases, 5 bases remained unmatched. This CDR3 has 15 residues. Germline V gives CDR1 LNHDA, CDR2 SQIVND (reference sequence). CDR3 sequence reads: CASSFGQGGNQPQHF. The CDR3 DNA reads TGTGCCAGTAGTTTCGGACAGGGTGGCAATCAGCCCCAGCATTTT.

CDR3 region: CASSGTGIAEAFF. CDR3 nucleotides: TGTGCCAGCAGCGGCACAGGGATAGCTGAAGCTTTCTTT. The chain couples TRBV9 to TRBJ1-1, with D maybe TRBD1 (6 bases). The CDR3 contains 13 residues. Trimming took off 3 bases at V and 6 bases at J, with 12 bases between the two ends. Germline CDR1 and CDR2: SGDLS and YYNGEE. The entire variable domain, with the rest obtained from reference TRBV9 and TRBJ1-1, is as follows: DSGVTQTPKHLITATGQRVTLRCSPRSGDLSVYWYQQSLDQGLQFLIQYYNGEERAKGNILERFSAQQFPDLHSELNLSSLELGDSALYFCASSGTGIAEAFFGQGTRLTVV.

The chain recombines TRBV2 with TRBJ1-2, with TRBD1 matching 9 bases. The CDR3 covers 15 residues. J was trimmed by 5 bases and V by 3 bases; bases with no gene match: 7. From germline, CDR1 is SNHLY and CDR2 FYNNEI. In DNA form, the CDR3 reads TGTGCCAGCAGTGATGGACAGGGGAGTCAGTATGGCTACACCTTC. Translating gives CASSDGQGSQYGYTF.

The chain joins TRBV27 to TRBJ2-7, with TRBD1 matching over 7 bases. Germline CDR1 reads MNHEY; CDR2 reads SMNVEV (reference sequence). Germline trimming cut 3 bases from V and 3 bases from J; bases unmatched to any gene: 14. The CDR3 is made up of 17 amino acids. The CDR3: CASSFHAPGQLLYEQYF. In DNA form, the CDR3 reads TGTGCCAGCAGTTTCCACGCCCCGGGACAGCTACTCTACGAGCAGTACTTC.

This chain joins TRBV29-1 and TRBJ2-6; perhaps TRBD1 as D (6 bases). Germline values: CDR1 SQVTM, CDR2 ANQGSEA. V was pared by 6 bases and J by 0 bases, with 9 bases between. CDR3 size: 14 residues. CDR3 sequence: CSVTGASGANVLTF. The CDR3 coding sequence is TGCAGCGTGACAGGAGCCTCTGGGGCCAACGTCCTGACTTTC.

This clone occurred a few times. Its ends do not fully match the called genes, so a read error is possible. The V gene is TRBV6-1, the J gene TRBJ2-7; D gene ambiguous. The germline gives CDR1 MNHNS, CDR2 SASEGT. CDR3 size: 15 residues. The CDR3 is CATSELTERWDEQYF. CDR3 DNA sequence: TGTGCCACCAGTGAACTCACCGAGCGATGGGACGAGCAGTACTTC.

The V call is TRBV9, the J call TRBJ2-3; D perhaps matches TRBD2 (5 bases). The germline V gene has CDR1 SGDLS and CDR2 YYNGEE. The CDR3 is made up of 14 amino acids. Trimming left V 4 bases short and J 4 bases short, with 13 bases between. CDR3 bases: TGTGCCAGCAGCCCGAGTGGAGGATCAGATACGCAGTATTTT. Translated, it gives CASSPSGGSDTQYF.

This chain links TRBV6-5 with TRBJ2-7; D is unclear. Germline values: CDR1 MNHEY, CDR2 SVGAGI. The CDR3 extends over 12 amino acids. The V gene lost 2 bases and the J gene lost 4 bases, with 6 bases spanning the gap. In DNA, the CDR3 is TGTGCCAGCAGTTACGTCGGTTACGAGCAGTACTTC. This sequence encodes CASSYVGYEQYF.